One sample yielded the 16 T cell receptor beta chains listed below, sequenced in a study of identical twins. TCRdb reprocessed the 5' RACE reads with MiXCR, giving one entry per CDR3 protein. The sample carries roughly 280,000 distinct CDR3 sequences, over 8.5% recorded once. The same data also went into a second study, on yellow fever vaccine responses in identical twins.

The source material was CD8+ T cells sorted from blood. These receptors were taken from a woman under 30 in good health.

V and J are TRBV7-9 and TRBJ2-7, with D possibly being TRBD1 (6 bases). Looked up from germline, CDR1 is SEHNR and CDR2 is FQNEAQ (reference sequence). V shed 5 bases and J shed 5 bases, with 19 bases lying between them. This CDR3 has 15 amino acids. The CDR3 is CASSLGLGTKHEQYF. CDR3 bases: TGTGCCAGCAGCCTAGGGCTTGGGACAAAGCACGAGCAGTACTTC.

This clonotype occurred a few times. The gene calls are TRBV2 and TRBJ2-1; 10 bases are a match to TRBD2. The ends lost 0 bases at V and 3 bases at J; junction bases unmatched: 8. This CDR3 comprises 18 residues. Germline V gene lookup returns CDR1 SNHLY and CDR2 FYNNEI. The CDR3 reads CASSEALRERGGYNEQFF. In DNA form, the CDR3 reads TGTGCCAGCAGTGAAGCGCTTCGCGAGCGGGGGGGCTACAATGAGCAGTTCTTC. The full variable domain, with the rest looked up from reference TRBV2 and TRBJ2-1, is EPEVTQTPSHQVTQMGQEVILRCVPISNHLYFYWYRQILGQKVEFLVSFYNNEISEKSEIFDDQFSVERPDGSNFTLKIRSTKLEDSAMYFCASSEALRERGGYNEQFFGPGTRLTVL.

There are a few counts of this clonotype. The chain carries TRBV20-1 and TRBJ2-6; the D gene is possibly TRBD1 (6 bases). The CDR3 length is 16 residues. The V gene's germline CDR1 is DFQATT and CDR2 SNEGSKA (reference sequence). V lost 2 bases and J lost 0, with 11 bases in between. DNA for the CDR3: TGCAGTGCTAGACAACAGGGTAGCTCTGGGGCCAACGTCCTGACTTTC. Amino acids: CSARQQGSSGANVLTF.

This chain uses TRBV25-1 with TRBJ2-2; perhaps TRBD1 as D (6 bases). From germline, CDR1 is MGHDK and CDR2 SYGVNS. With 7 bases removed from V and 7 bases from J, the gap between germline ends came to 10 bases. CDR3 length equals 12 residues. The CDR3 loop is CASTTGLGELFF. The CDR3 bases are TGTGCCAGCACTACAGGGCTCGGGGAGCTGTTTTTT.

This clonotype was observed many times. The genes are TRBV5-1 and TRBJ2-3; tentative D call: TRBD2 (6 bases). Germline V gene sequence: CDR1 SGHRS, CDR2 YFSETQ. Between the trimmed V and J ends, which lost 1 base and 2 bases, there was a span of 23 bases. The CDR3 consists of 19 residues. The CDR3 bases are TGCGCCAGCAGCTTGTCCTCCGTCGGGGGTTTCAAGCTCACAGATACGCAGTATTTT. It encodes CASSLSSVGGFKLTDTQYF. The entire variable domain, with the rest obtained from reference TRBV5-1 and TRBJ2-3, is as follows: KAGVTQTPRYLIKTRGQQVTLSCSPISGHRSVSWYQQTPGQGLQFLFEYFSETQRNKGNFPGRFSGRQFSNSRSEMNVSTLELGDSALYLCASSLSSVGGFKLTDTQYFGPGTRLTVL.

Of note for this clonotype: A read error may be the cause here, since a much bigger clone is one base away. The genes are TRBV29-1 and TRBJ2-1; TRBD2 aligns across 8 bases. The germline CDR1 and CDR2 sequences are SQVTM and ANQGSEA. V trimming: 5 bases; J trimming: 6 bases; junction bases outside the gene matches: 9. There are 14 residues in the CDR3. The CDR3 here is CSVPGPAGANEQFF. CDR3 bases: TGCAGCGTTCCAGGACCAGCGGGAGCCAATGAGCAGTTCTTC.

This clonotype was detected only a few times. The J gene is TRBJ2-2, the V gene TRBV6-4; tentative D call: TRBD2 (5 bases). Between the trimmed V and J ends, which lost 7 bases and 3 bases, there was a span of 18 bases. Per the germline V gene, CDR1 is MRHNA and CDR2 is SNTAGT. This CDR3 is 16 amino acids long. The CDR3: CASTPSPGIDTGELFF. As DNA, the CDR3 is TGTGCCAGCACCCCCTCCCCGGGGATAGACACCGGGGAGCTGTTTTTT.

This clonotype was counted many times. The chain joins TRBV12-3 or TRBV12-4 to TRBJ2-5; TRBD2 matches 14 bases. V trimming: 7 bases; J trimming: 1 base; junction bases outside the gene matches: 17. The CDR3 has 20 residues. The CDR3 DNA reads TGTGCCAGCACTAACCCCTCTGGGACTAGCGGGAGACCCGGCCAAGAGACCCAGTACTTC. Its translation is CASTNPSGTSGRPGQETQYF.

This chain uses TRBV27 with TRBJ2-7, with TRBD1 identical over 7 bases. The V segment lost 7 bases and the J segment 6 bases; nucleotides outside the gene matches: 6. CDR1 MNHEY and CDR2 SMNVEV come from the germline V gene (reference sequence). The CDR3 has 12 residues. The CDR3 reads CASIQGVREQYF. The CDR3 DNA is TGTGCCAGCATCCAGGGGGTCCGCGAGCAGTACTTC.

The J gene is TRBJ1-1, the V gene TRBV29-1; a possible D gene is TRBD1 (6 bases). The CDR3 contains 12 residues. Germline assignment: CDR1 SQVTM and CDR2 ANQGSEA. The V end lost 6 bases, the J end lost 6 bases, and 14 bases lay between the germline ends. Here the CDR3 reads CSVRTVHPEAFF. The CDR3 bases are TGCAGCGTGAGGACAGTCCACCCTGAAGCTTTCTTT.

This clonotype was counted only a few times. The V gene is TRBV5-6, the J gene TRBJ2-7; D possibly uses TRBD1 or TRBD2 (6 bases each). The CDR3 has 15 amino acids. Germline V gene sequence: CDR1 SGHDT, CDR2 YYEEEE. Trimming pared 2 bases from V and 1 base from J, leaving 13 bases between. DNA of the CDR3: TGTGCCAGCAGCTTACTCGGGGGCAAGTCCTACGAGCAGTACTTC. Residues: CASSLLGGKSYEQYF.

This clonotype was observed a handful of times. The chain has TRBV4-2 and TRBJ1-3, with no clear D. V shed 1 base and J shed 10 bases, with 17 bases lying between them. The germline gives CDR1 LGHNA, CDR2 YNFKEQ. The CDR3 consists of 15 residues. CDR3 protein: CASSQAIAVETTIYF. CDR3 DNA sequence: TGTGCCAGCAGCCAAGCGATCGCGGTGGAAACAACCATATATTTT.

This clonotype was found many times. The CDR3, as DNA: TGTGCCACACCGGGACTAACCGACAATGAGCAGTTCTTC. Protein product: CATPGLTDNEQFF. J is TRBJ2-1 and V is TRBV10-3; 7 bases align to TRBD2. From germline, CDR1 is ENHRY and CDR2 SYGVKD. J was trimmed by 5 bases and V by 10 bases; bases with no gene match: 8. The CDR3 sequence is 13 residues long.

This clonotype was picked up many times. The chain couples TRBV4-3 to TRBJ1-1; D possibly corresponds to TRBD1 (5 bases). V lost 0 bases and J 7 bases, leaving 18 bases between the germline ends. This CDR3 region has 16 residues. Germline V lookup: CDR1 LGHNA, CDR2 YSLEER. CDR3 coding DNA: TGCGCCAGCAGCCAAGATTCCGGGACCGGGGGTTATGAAGCTTTCTTT. Translation: CASSQDSGTGGYEAFF.

The chain links TRBV27 to TRBJ2-1; D gene unclear. The CDR3 is 14 residues long. Germline V lookup: CDR1 MNHEY, CDR2 SMNVEV (reference sequence). V was clipped by 3 bases and J by 6 bases, with 12 bases between them. The CDR3 protein is CASSLMSVSNEQFF. CDR3 DNA sequence: TGTGCCAGCAGTTTGATGTCAGTATCCAATGAGCAGTTCTTC.

This clonotype was found a few times. V gene TRBV20-1 combines with J gene TRBJ2-7, with D unclear. Per the germline V gene, CDR1 is DFQATT and CDR2 is SNEGSKA (reference sequence). The CDR3 totals 13 residues. V lost 0 bases and J 3 bases, leaving 9 bases between the germline ends. The DNA of the CDR3 is TGCAGTGCTAGAGATGGCAACCACTACGAGCAGTACTTC. Its protein product is CSARDGNHYEQYF.